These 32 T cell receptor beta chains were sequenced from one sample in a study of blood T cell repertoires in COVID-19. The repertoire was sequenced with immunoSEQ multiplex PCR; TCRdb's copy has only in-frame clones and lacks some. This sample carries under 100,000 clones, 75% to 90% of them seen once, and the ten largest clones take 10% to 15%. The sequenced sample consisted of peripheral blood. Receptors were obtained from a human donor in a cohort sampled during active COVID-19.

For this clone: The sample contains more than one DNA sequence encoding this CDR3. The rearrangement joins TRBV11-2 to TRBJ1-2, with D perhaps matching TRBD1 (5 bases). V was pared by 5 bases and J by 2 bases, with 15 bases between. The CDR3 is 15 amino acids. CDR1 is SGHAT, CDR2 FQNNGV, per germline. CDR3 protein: CASSPVGGWNYGYTF. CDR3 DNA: TGTGCCAGCAGCCCGGTCGGGGGTTGGAACTATGGCTACACCTTC.

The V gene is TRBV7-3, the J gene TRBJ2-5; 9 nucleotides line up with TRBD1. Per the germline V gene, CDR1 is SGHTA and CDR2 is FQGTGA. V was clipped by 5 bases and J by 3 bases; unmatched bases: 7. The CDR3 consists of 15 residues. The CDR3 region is CASSPPGQGKETQYF. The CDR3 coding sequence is TGTGCCAGCAGCCCACCGGGACAGGGAAAAGAGACCCAGTACTTC.

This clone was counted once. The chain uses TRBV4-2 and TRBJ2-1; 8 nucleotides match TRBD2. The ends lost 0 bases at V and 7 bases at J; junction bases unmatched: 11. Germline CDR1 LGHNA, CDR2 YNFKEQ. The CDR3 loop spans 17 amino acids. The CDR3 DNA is TGTGCCAGCAGCCAAGATCGGCCGCGCGGGGGGCGTAATGAGCAGTTCTTC. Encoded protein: CASSQDRPRGGRNEQFF.

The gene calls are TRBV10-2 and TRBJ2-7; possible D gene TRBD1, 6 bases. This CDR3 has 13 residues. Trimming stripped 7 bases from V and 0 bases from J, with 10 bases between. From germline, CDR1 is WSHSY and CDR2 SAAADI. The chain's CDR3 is CASTGDNSYEQYF. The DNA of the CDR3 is TGCGCCAGCACCGGGGACAACTCCTACGAGCAGTACTTC.

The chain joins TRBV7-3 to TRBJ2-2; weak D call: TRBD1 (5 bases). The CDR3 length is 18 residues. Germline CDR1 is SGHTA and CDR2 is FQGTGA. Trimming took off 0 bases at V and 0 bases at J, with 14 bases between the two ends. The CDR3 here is CASSLTPTAITNTGELFF. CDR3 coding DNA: TGTGCCAGCAGCTTAACGCCGACAGCCATTACGAACACCGGGGAGCTGTTTTTT.

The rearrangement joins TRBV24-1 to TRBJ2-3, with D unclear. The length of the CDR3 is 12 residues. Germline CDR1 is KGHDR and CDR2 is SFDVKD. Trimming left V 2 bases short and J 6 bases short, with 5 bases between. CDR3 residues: CATSDSTDTQYF. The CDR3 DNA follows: TGTGCCACCAGTGATTCTACCGATACGCAGTATTTT.

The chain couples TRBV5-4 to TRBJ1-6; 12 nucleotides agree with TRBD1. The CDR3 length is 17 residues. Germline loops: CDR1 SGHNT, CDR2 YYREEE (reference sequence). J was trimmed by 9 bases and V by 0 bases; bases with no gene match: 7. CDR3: CASSLVLGQGASSPLHF. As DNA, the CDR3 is TGTGCCAGCAGCTTGGTTTTGGGACAGGGGGCAAGTTCACCCCTCCACTTT. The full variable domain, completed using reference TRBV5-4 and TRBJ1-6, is ETGVTQSPTHLIKTRGQQVTLRCSSQSGHNTVSWYQQALGQGPQFIFQYYREEENGRGNFPPRFSGLQFPNYSSELNVNALELDDSALYLCASSLVLGQGASSPLHFGNGTRLTVT.

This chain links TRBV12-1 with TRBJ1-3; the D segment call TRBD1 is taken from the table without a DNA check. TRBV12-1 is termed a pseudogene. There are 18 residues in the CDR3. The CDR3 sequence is CASSFAGRSRPSGNTIYF. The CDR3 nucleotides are TGTGCCAGCAGCTTTGCTGGCAGGTCCCGACCCTCTGGAAACACCATATATTTT.

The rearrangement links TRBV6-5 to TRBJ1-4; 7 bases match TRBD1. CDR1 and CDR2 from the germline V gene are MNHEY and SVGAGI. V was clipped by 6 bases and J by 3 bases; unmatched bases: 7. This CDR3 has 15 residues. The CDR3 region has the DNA TGTGCCAGCAGGCGAACCGGGACAGCTAATGAAAAACTGTTTTTT. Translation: CASRRTGTANEKLFF.

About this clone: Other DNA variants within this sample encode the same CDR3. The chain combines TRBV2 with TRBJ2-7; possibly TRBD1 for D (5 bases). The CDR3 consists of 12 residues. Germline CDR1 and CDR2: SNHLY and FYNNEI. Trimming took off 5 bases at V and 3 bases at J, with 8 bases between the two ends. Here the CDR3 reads CASSPQGYEQYF. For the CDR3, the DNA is TGTGCCAGCAGTCCCCAGGGCTACGAGCAGTACTTC.

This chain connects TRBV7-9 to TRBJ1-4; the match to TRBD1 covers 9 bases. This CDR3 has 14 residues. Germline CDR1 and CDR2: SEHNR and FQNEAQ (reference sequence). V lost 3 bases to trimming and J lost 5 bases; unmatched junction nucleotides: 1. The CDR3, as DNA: TGTGCCAGCAGCTTCGGACAGGGGAATGAAAAACTGTTTTTT. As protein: CASSFGQGNEKLFF.

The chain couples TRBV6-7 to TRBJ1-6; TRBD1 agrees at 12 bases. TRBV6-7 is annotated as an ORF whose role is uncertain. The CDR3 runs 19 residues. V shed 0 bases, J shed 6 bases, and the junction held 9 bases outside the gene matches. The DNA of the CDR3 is TGTGCCAGCAGTTACTCTTCCCGGGACAGGGGGCTGGTTAATTCACCCCTCCACTTT. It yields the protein CASSYSSRDRGLVNSPLHF.

Written as DNA, the CDR3 is TGCGCCAGCAGCCGGACAGGGGGTAACTATGGCTACACCTTC. It is translated as CASSRTGGNYGYTF. The chain employs TRBV5-1 and TRBJ1-2; 10 bases fit TRBD1. The CDR3 runs 14 residues. The germline gives CDR1 SGHRS, CDR2 YFSETQ. The V and J ends lost 4 bases and 1 base, in that order; junction bases with no gene match: 1.

CDR3 amino acids: CASSPSGGAKNIQYF. CDR3 nucleotide sequence: TGTGCCAGCAGTCCCTCAGGGGGGGCCAAAAACATTCAGTACTTC. The chain carries TRBV6-5 and TRBJ2-4; possible D gene TRBD1, 7 bases. Germline values: CDR1 MNHEY, CDR2 SVGAGI. Trimming pared 5 bases from V and 1 base from J, leaving 12 bases between. This CDR3 is built from 15 residues.

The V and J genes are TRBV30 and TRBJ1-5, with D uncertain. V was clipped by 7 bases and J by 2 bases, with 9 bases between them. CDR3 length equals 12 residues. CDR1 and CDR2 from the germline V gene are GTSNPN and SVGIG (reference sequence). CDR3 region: CASTRGNQPQHF. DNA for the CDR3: TGTGCCTCCACTAGGGGCAATCAGCCCCAGCATTTT.

The CDR3 sequence: CATSREADRGNQPQHF. The DNA of the CDR3 is TGTGCCACCAGCAGAGAGGCCGACAGGGGAAATCAGCCCCAGCATTTT. The chain employs TRBV15 and TRBJ1-5, with 8 bases that match TRBD1. CDR3 size: 16 residues. V gave up 0 bases and J gave up 4 bases; unmatched junction bases: 5. Germline V gives CDR1 LNHNV, CDR2 YYDKDF (reference sequence).

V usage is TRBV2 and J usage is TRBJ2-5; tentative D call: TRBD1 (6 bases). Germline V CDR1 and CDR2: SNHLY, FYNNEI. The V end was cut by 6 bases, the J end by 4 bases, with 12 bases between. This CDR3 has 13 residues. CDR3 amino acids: CASRGDIGETQYF. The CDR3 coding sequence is TGTGCCAGCAGAGGGGACATAGGAGAGACCCAGTACTTC. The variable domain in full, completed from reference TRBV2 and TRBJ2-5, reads EPEVTQTPSHQVTQMGQEVILRCVPISNHLYFYWYRQILGQKVEFLVSFYNNEISEKSEIFDDQFSVERPDGSNFTLKIRSTKLEDSAMYFCASRGDIGETQYFGPGTRLLVL.

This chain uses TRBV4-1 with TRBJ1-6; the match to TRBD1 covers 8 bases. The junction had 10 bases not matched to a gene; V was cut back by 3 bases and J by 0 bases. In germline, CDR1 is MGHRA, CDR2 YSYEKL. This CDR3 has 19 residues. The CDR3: CASSHRGTGESSYNSPLHF. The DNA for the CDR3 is TGCGCCAGCAGCCACAGGGGGACAGGAGAGAGCTCCTATAATTCACCCCTCCACTTT.

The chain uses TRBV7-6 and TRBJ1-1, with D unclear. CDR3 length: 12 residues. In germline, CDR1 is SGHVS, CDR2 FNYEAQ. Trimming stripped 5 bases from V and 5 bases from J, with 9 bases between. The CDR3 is CASSRERTEAFF. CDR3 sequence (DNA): TGTGCCAGCAGCCGGGAGAGGACTGAAGCTTTCTTT.

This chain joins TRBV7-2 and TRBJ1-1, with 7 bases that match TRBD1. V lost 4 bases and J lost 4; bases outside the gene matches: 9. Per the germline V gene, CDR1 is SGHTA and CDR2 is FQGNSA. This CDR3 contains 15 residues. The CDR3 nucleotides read TGTGCCAGCAGCTCCTCGGGACAGATCGGCACTGAAGCTTTCTTT. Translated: CASSSSGQIGTEAFF.

The CDR3 region has the DNA TGTGCCAGCAGCGTAATGGGGACAGGCGGAGCTGAAAAACTGTTTTTT. Protein sequence: CASSVMGTGGAEKLFF. The chain combines TRBV9 with TRBJ1-4; 8 bases match TRBD1. Germline V gene sequence: CDR1 SGDLS, CDR2 YYNGEE. Trimming removed 1 base from V and 7 bases from J; junction bases left unmatched: 9. CDR3 length equals 16 residues. Combining the CDR3 with reference TRBV9 and TRBJ1-4 gives the whole variable domain DSGVTQTPKHLITATGQRVTLRCSPRSGDLSVYWYQQSLDQGLQFLIQYYNGEERAKGNILERFSAQQFPDLHSELNLSSLELGDSALYFCASSVMGTGGAEKLFFGSGTQLSVL.

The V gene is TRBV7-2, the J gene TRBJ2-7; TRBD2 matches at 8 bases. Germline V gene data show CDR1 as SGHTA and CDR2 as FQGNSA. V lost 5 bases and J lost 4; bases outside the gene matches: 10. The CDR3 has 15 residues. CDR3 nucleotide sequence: TGTGCCAGCAGCACCTCGCGGGGGGCACATTACGAGCAGTACTTC. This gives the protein CASSTSRGAHYEQYF.

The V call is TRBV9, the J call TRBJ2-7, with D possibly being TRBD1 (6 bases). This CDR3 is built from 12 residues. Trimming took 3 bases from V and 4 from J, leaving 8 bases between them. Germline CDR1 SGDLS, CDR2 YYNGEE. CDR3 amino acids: CASSAQGYEQYF. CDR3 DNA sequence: TGTGCCAGCAGCGCCCAGGGGTACGAGCAGTACTTC. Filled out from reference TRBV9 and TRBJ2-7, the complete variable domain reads DSGVTQTPKHLITATGQRVTLRCSPRSGDLSVYWYQQSLDQGLQFLIQYYNGEERAKGNILERFSAQQFPDLHSELNLSSLELGDSALYFCASSAQGYEQYFGPGTRLTVT.

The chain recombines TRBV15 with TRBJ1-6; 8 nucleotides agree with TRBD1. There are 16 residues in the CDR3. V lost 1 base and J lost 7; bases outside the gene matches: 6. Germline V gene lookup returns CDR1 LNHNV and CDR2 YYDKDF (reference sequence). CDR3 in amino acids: CATSRVIGQGNSPLHF. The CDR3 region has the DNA TGTGCCACCAGCAGAGTAATAGGACAGGGAAATTCACCCCTCCACTTT. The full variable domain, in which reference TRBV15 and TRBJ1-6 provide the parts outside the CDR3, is DAMVIQNPRYQVTQFGKPVTLSCSQTLNHNVMYWYQQKSSQAPKLLFHYYDKDFNNEADTPDNFQSRRPNTSFCFLDIRSPGLGDTAMYLCATSRVIGQGNSPLHFGNGTRLTVT.

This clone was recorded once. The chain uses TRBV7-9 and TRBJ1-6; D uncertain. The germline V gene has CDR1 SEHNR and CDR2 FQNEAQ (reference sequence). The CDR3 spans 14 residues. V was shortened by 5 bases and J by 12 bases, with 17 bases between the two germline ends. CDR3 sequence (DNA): TGTGCCAGCAGCCTCAATTTAGCCAATCTACCCCTCCACTTT. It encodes CASSLNLANLPLHF.

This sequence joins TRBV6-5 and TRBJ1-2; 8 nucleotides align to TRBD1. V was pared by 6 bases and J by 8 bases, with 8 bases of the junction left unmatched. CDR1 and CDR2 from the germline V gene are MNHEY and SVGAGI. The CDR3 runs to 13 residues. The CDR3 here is CASSVSGQGGYTF. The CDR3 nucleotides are TGTGCCAGCAGCGTTTCTGGACAGGGCGGCTACACCTTC.

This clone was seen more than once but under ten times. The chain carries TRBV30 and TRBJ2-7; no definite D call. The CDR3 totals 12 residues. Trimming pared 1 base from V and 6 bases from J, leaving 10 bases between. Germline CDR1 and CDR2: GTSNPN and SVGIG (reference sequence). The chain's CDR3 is CAWSAGRSEQYF. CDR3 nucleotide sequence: TGTGCCTGGAGTGCGGGTAGGAGCGAGCAGTACTTC.

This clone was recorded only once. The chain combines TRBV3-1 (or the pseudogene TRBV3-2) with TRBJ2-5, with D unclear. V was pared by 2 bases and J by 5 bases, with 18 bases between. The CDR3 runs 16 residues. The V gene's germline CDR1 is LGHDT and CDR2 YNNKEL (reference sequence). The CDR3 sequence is CASSQPPRKPYETQYF. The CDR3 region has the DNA TGTGCCAGCAGCCAACCACCGAGGAAGCCGTATGAGACCCAGTACTTC.

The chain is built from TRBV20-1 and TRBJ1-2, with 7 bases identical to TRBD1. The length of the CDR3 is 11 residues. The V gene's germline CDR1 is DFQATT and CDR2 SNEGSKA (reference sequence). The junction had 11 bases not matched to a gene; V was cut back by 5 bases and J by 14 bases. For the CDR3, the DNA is TGCAGTGCTTCGAAGGGGGACAGTACGACCTTC. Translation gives CSASKGDSTTF.

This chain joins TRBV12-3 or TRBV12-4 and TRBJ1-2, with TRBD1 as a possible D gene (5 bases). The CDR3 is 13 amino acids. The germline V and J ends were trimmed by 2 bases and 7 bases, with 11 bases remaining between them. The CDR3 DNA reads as TGTGCCAGCAGTTTAACGGTGGGGGGTGGCTACACCTTC. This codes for CASSLTVGGGYTF.

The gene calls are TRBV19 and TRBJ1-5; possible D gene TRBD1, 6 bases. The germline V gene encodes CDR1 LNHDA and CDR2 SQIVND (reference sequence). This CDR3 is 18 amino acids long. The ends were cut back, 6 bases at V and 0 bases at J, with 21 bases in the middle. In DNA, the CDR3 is TGTGCCAGTAGCGACCTTGGGGGAGGGGGTTATAGCAATCAGCCCCAGCATTTT. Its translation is CASSDLGGGGYSNQPQHF.

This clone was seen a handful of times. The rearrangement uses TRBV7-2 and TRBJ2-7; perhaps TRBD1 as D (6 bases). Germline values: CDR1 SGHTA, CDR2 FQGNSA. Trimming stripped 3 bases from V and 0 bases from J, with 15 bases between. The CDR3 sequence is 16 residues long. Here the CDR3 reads CASSLGWGTPSYEQYF. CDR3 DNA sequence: TGTGCCAGCAGCTTGGGGTGGGGGACACCCTCCTACGAGCAGTACTTC.